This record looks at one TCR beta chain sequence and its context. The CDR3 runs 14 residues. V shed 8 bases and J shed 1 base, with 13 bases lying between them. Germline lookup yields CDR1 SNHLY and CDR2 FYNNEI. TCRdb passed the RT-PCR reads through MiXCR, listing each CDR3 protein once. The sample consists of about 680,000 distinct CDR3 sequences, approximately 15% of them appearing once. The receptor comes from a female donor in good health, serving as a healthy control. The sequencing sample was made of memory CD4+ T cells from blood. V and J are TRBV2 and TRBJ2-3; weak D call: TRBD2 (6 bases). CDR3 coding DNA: TGTGCCAGCCGGGAGCGGGCGGGCACAGATACGCAGTATTTT. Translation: CASRERAGTDTQYF.